One and the same sample provided the 7 T cell receptor beta chains below, sequenced in a study of blood T cells in healthy people across ages. Primers used in a second PCR of roughly 6 to 11 cycles were a sample-barcoded 5' primer and a J-beta primer mix. Each CDR3 protein gets one entry after TCRdb re-called the 5' RACE reads with MiXCR. Among roughly 1.5 million distinct CDR3 sequences listed, approximately 43% were seen once. The sample consisted of blood. Receptor source: a woman aged 18-29 years in good health.

Comment on this clonotype: One junction end disagrees with the germline gene, perhaps due to a read error. V usage is TRBV3-1 and J usage is TRBJ1-4, with no clear D. CDR1 LGHDT and CDR2 YNNKEL come from the germline V gene (reference sequence). The CDR3 is 13 amino acids. CDR3 in amino acids: CASSHLLDEELFF. DNA of the CDR3: TGTGCCAGCAGCCACCTCCTTGATGAAGAACTGTTTTTT.

In its sample, this clonotype was seen a few times. The chain employs TRBV9 and TRBJ1-4; no firm D call. This CDR3 comprises 13 residues. V lost 7 bases, J lost 1 base, and 8 bases lay in between. Germline loops: CDR1 SGDLS, CDR2 YYNGEE. The CDR3 here is CASATLTNEKLFF. The CDR3 nucleotides read TGTGCCAGCGCCACTTTAACTAATGAAAAACTGTTTTTT.

This clonotype was observed a few times. V gene TRBV5-5 combines with J gene TRBJ2-1; D is unresolved. CDR1 is SGHKS and CDR2 is YYEKEE in the germline V gene (reference sequence). V gave up 0 bases and J gave up 1 base, with 11 bases separating them. The CDR3 spans 16 residues. The CDR3 coding sequence is TGTGCCAGCAGCTTGGGGGTCGGTGGGTCCTACAATGAGCAGTTCTTC. It encodes CASSLGVGGSYNEQFF.

The chain recombines TRBV5-1 with TRBJ2-5; 8 bases align to TRBD1. Matching the DNA end better, TRBJ2-1 makes the J call doubtful. The CDR3 sequence is 15 residues long. Looked up from germline, CDR1 is SGHRS and CDR2 is YFSETQ. The CDR3, as DNA: TGCGCCAGCAGCTTGGTAACGGACAGGGAAGAGACCCAGTTCTTC. Encoded protein: CASSLVTDREETQFF.

This clonotype was counted between two and nine times. V gene TRBV15 combines with J gene TRBJ2-7, with a possible D match to TRBD1 (5 bases). Germline CDR1 LNHNV, CDR2 YYDKDF (reference sequence). CDR3 length equals 14 residues. V was pared by 9 bases and J by 0 bases, with 15 bases between. CDR3 loop: CATSLGADSYEQYF. The CDR3 DNA is TGTGCCACGTCTCTAGGGGCAGACTCCTACGAGCAGTACTTC.

DNA of the CDR3: TGCAGCGTTGACGGATTGTGGGTAGGACCTGAAGCTTTCTTT. Residues: CSVDGLWVGPEAFF. V usage is TRBV29-1 and J usage is TRBJ1-1, with unresolved D. Germline loops: CDR1 SQVTM, CDR2 ANQGSEA. The length of the CDR3 is 14 residues. Trimming pared 3 bases from V and 6 bases from J, leaving 17 bases between.

The chain recombines TRBV6-5 with TRBJ1-6; no clear D gene. CDR3 length equals 15 residues. V was cut by 2 bases and J by 7 bases, with 12 bases left in between. Per germline, CDR1 MNHEY and CDR2 SVGAGI. The chain's CDR3 is CASSYGGLSNSPLHF. In DNA form, the CDR3 reads TGTGCCAGCAGTTACGGTGGGTTAAGCAATTCACCCCTCCACTTT.